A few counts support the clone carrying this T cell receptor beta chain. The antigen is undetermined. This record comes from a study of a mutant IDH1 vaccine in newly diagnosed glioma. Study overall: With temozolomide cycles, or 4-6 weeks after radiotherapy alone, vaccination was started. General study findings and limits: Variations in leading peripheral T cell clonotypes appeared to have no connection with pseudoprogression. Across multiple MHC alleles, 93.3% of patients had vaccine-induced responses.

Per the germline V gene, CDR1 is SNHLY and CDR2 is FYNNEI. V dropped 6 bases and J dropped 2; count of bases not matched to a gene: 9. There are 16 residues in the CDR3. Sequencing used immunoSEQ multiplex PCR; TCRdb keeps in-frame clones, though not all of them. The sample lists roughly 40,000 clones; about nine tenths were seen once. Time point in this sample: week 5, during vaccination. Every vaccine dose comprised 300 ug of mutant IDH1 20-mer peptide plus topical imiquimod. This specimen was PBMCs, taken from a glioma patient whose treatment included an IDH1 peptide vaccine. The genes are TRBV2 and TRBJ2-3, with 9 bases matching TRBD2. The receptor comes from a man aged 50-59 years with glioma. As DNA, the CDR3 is TGTGCCAGCAGCCTTAGCGGGAGCCTCAACACAGATACGCAGTATTTT. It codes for CASSLSGSLNTDTQYF.